The source of this T cell receptor beta chain is a study of metastatic and nonmetastatic thyroid tumors. Notes on the study in general: Patients with malignant thyroid tumors reportedly had significantly higher TCR beta diversity than those with benign nodules, in blood and tumor.

The CDR3 is 12 amino acids. Germline V gene lookup returns CDR1 DFQATT and CDR2 SNEGSKA (reference sequence). V was pared by 6 bases and J by 0 bases, with 2 bases of the junction left unmatched. No treatment had been given to any patient before thyroid surgery. With MiXCR, TCRdb reprocessed the PCR reads. The repertoire includes some 19,000 clones, approximately 30% of them detected once, and approximately 22% sits in the top ten. This clone was seen at least ten times. Antigen unknown. The V and J genes are TRBV20-1 and TRBJ2-7; 7 bases fit TRBD1. This receptor was obtained from a female donor with papillary thyroid cancer or a benign thyroid nodule (not recorded which). Some clones in this sample may be carry-over from other donors' samples. Sequencing input: adjacent normal tissue. The CDR3 DNA is TGCAGTGCGAGACAGGGCTCCTACGAGCAGTACTTC. Its protein is CSARQGSYEQYF.